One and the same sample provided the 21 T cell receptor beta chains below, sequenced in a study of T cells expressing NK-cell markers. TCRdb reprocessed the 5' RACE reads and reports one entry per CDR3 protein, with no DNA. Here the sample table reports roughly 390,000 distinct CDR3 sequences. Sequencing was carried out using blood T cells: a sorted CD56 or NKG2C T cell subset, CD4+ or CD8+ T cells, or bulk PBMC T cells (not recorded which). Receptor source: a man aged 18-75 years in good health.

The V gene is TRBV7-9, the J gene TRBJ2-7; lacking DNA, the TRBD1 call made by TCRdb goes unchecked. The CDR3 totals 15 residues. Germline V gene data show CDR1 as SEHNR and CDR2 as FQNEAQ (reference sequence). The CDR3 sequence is CASSLVSLSSYEQYF.

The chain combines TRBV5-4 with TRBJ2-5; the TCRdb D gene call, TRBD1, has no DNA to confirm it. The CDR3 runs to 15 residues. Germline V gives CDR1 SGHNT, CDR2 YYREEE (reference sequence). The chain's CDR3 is CASSRRGSSKETQYF.

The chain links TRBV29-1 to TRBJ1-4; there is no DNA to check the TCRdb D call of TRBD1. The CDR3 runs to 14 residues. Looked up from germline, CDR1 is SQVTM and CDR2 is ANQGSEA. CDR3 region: CSVARTGENEKLFF.

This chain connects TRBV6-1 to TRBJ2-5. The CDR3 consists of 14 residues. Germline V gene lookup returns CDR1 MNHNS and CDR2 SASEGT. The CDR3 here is CASKSLGSGETQYF.

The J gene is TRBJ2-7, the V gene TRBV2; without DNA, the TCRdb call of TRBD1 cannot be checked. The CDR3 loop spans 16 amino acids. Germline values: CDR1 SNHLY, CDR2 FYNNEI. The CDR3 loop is CASLGQVDGDYYEQYF.

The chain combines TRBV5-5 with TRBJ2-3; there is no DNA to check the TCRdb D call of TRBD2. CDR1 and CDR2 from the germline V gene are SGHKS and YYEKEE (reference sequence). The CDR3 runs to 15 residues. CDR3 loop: CASSLGGISTDTQYF.

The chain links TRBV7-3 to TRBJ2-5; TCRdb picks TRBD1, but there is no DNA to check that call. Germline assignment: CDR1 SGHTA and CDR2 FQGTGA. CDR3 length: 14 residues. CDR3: CASSFGGARETQYF.

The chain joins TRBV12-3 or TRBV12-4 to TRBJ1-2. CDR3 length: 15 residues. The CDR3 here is CASSLFAGALYGYTF.

The CDR3 loop reads CASSQEPRTSVQETQYF. The genes are TRBV4-1 and TRBJ2-5; the TCRdb call, TRBD2, lacks DNA for checking. The CDR3 extends over 17 amino acids. Looked up from germline, CDR1 is MGHRA and CDR2 is YSYEKL.

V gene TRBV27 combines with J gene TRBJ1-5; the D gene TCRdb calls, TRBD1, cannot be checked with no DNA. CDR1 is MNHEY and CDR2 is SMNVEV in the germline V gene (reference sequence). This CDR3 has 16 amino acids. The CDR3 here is CASSLSAGAGNQPQHF.

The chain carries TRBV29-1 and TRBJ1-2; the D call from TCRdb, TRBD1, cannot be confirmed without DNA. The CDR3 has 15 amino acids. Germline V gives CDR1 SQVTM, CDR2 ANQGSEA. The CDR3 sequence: CSVDRSGGLSYGYTF.

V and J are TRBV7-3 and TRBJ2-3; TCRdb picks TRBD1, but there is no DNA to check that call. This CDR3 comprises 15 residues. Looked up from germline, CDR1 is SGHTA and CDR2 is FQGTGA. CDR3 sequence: CASSSTGGGPDTQYF.

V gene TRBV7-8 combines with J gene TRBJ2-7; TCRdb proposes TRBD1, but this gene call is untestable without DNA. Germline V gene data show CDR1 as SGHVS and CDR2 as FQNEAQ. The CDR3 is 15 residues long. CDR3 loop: CASSLRYQGYDEQYF. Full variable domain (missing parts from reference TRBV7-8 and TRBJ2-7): GAGVSQSPRYKVAKRGQDVALRCDPISGHVSLFWYQQALGQGPEFLTYFQNEAQLDKSGLPSDRFFAERPEGSVSTLKIQRTQQEDSAVYLCASSLRYQGYDEQYFGPGTRLTVT.

The CDR3 loop is CASSPRRLAGSYEQYF. This chain links TRBV3-1 with TRBJ2-7; the D gene TCRdb calls, TRBD2, cannot be checked with no DNA. Germline assignment: CDR1 LGHDT and CDR2 YNNKEL (reference sequence). CDR3 size: 16 residues.

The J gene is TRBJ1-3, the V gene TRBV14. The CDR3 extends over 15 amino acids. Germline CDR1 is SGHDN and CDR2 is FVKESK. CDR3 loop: CASSRGAHSGNTIYF.

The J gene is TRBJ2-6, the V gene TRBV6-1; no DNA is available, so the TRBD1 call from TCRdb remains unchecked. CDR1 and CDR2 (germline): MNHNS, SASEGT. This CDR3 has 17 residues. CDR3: CASSKRDRQAGANVLTF.

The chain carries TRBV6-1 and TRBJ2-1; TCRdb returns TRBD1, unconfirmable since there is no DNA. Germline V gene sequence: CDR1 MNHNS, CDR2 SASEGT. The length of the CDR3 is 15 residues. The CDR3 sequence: CANRQGFDADNEQFF.

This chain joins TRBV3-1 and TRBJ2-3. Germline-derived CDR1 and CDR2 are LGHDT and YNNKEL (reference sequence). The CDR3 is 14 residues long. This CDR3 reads CASSPTVNTDTQYF.

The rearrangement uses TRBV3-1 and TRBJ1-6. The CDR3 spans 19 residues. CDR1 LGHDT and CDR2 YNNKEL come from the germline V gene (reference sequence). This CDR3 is CASSQFSRDTNSYNSPLHF.

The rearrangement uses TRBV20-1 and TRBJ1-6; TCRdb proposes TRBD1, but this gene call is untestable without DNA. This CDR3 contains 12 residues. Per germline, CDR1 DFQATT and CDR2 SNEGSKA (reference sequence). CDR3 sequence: CSARDGGTPLHF.

This CDR3 reads CASSLVLRGGFSTDEQFF. The J gene is TRBJ2-1, the V gene TRBV12-3 or TRBV12-4; the D call of TRBD2 rests on TCRdb alone, since no DNA is present to check it. This CDR3 comprises 18 residues.